A single sample is the source of the 27 T cell receptor beta chains below, sequenced in a study of blood T cell repertoires in COVID-19. Using immunoSEQ multiplex PCR, the repertoire was profiled, and TCRdb retains in-frame clones only, with some absent. This repertoire shows about 99,000 clones, almost 90% found once; its top ten account for around 2.1%. The sequencing input was peripheral blood. The source of these receptors is a man aged 50 to 59 with COVID-19, enrolled during active disease.

This chain uses TRBV11-1 with TRBJ2-1; the D is unclear. Germline V gene lookup returns CDR1 SGHAT and CDR2 FQDESV (reference sequence). Trimming removed 0 bases at V and 7 bases at J, with 16 bases between. The CDR3 is 16 amino acids. CDR3: CASSLATLWSTNEQFF. CDR3 nucleotide sequence: TGTGCCAGCAGCTTAGCCACCCTCTGGTCGACTAATGAGCAGTTCTTC.

V and J are TRBV5-6 and TRBJ1-2, with TRBD1 identical over 9 bases. V lost 0 bases, J lost 8 bases, and 5 bases stayed unmatched. CDR1 and CDR2 (germline): SGHDT, YYEEEE. This CDR3 has 14 amino acids. CDR3 bases: TGTGCCAGCAGCTTGGCACAGGGGGCGCAGGGCTACACCTTC. The encoded protein is CASSLAQGAQGYTF.

CDR3 amino acids: CASSPRLAGGLSSPNEQFF. The CDR3 bases are TGCGCCAGCAGCCCGAGACTAGCGGGGGGCTTGTCGTCCCCCAATGAGCAGTTCTTC. The chain joins TRBV5-1 to TRBJ2-1; 13 bases are a match to TRBD2. CDR1 is SGHRS and CDR2 is YFSETQ in the germline V gene. With 4 bases clipped from V and 6 bases from J, the junction kept 16 bases outside the gene matches. This CDR3 spans 19 amino acids. The full variable domain, with the rest looked up from reference TRBV5-1 and TRBJ2-1, is KAGVTQTPRYLIKTRGQQVTLSCSPISGHRSVSWYQQTPGQGLQFLFEYFSETQRNKGNFPGRFSGRQFSNSRSEMNVSTLELGDSALYLCASSPRLAGGLSSPNEQFFGPGTRLTVL.

The chain recombines TRBV27 with TRBJ2-4; 8 nucleotides agree with TRBD2. This CDR3 is 16 amino acids long. Germline CDR1 reads MNHEY; CDR2 reads SMNVEV (reference sequence). V lost 3 bases to trimming and J lost 1 base; unmatched junction nucleotides: 5. Written as DNA, the CDR3 is TGTGCCAGCAGTTTTGGAGAGCGGGGGGCCAAAAACATTCAGTACTTC. Protein product: CASSFGERGAKNIQYF.

V is TRBV28 and J is TRBJ2-2, with D possibly TRBD1 on 5 matching bases. Germline CDR1 reads MDHEN; CDR2 reads SYDVKM. V dropped 6 bases and J dropped 2 bases, with 10 bases sitting between them. CDR3 length: 14 amino acids. DNA of the CDR3: TGTGCCAGCAGACCTCAGGGAAACACCGGGGAGCTGTTTTTT. Residues: CASRPQGNTGELFF.

The chain joins TRBV6-4 to TRBJ2-1; TRBD1 matches at 8 bases. The germline V gene has CDR1 MRHNA and CDR2 SNTAGT. V was clipped by 10 bases and J by 10 bases; unmatched bases: 15. This CDR3 is 14 amino acids long. CDR3 nucleotides: TGTGCCACCCGAGGAAACGGACAGGGAATGGAGCAGTTCTTC. It encodes CATRGNGQGMEQFF.

A single count supports this clone. V and J are TRBV9 and TRBJ2-2, with TRBD2 as a possible D gene (5 bases). Deletions cut 4 bases from V and 4 bases from J, with 11 bases between. The CDR3 contains 14 residues. Germline V gene lookup returns CDR1 SGDLS and CDR2 YYNGEE. The DNA for the CDR3 is TGTGCCAGCAGCCCCCTAGCTATCACCGGGGAGCTGTTTTTT. It translates to CASSPLAITGELFF.

This sequence joins TRBV7-6 and TRBJ1-2; no clear D gene. The CDR3 covers 13 residues. Trimming took 2 bases from V and 8 from J, leaving 12 bases between them. Germline assignment: CDR1 SGHVS and CDR2 FNYEAQ. The CDR3 coding sequence is TGTGCCAGCAGCTTAAATGGTATTGAGGGCTACACCTTC. The encoded protein is CASSLNGIEGYTF.

The V and J genes are TRBV4-1 and TRBJ2-7, with 7 bases matching TRBD2. The CDR3 has 16 residues. The germline V gene encodes CDR1 MGHRA and CDR2 YSYEKL. V dropped 3 bases and J dropped 4; count of bases not matched to a gene: 12. CDR3 region: CASSQAGVTGGYEQYF. The CDR3 DNA reads as TGCGCCAGCAGCCAGGCGGGGGTGACCGGCGGGTACGAGCAGTACTTC.

The rearrangement links TRBV3-1 (or the pseudogene TRBV3-2) to TRBJ1-4; TRBD1 matches at 10 bases. The CDR3 is made up of 14 amino acids. V lost 4 bases, J lost 5 bases, and 1 base stayed unmatched. The germline gives CDR1 LGHDT, CDR2 YNNKEL (reference sequence). The CDR3 region is CASSPGQGNEKLFF. The CDR3 nucleotides are TGTGCCAGCAGCCCGGGACAGGGGAATGAAAAACTGTTTTTT.

V and J are TRBV5-1 and TRBJ1-1; D is uncertain. The germline V gene encodes CDR1 SGHRS and CDR2 YFSETQ. V lost 0 bases and J lost 0, with 9 bases in between. CDR3 length equals 15 residues. Written as DNA, the CDR3 is TGCGCCAGCAGCTTGGTGGCAGGCATGAACACTGAAGCTTTCTTT. Translated: CASSLVAGMNTEAFF.

In its sample, this clone was seen a few times. The chain couples TRBV13 to TRBJ1-4; 10 positions match TRBD1. This CDR3 has 15 amino acids. Germline V gene sequence: CDR1 PRHDT, CDR2 FYEKMQ (reference sequence). The trim removed 4 bases at V and 10 bases at J, leaving 9 bases unmatched. The CDR3 bases are TGTGCCAGCAGCTCGACCCGGGACAGGGGCCGAAAACTGTTTTTT. Amino acids: CASSSTRDRGRKLFF.

V usage is TRBV5-6 and J usage is TRBJ1-3, with TRBD1 matching over 9 bases. This CDR3 is 16 amino acids long. V shed 4 bases and J 4 bases; nucleotides not matched to a gene: 9. CDR1 and CDR2 (germline): SGHDT, YYEEEE. In DNA, the CDR3 is TGTGCCAGCAGCGGGGGACAGGGCGGCTTAGGAAACACCATATATTTT. This gives the protein CASSGGQGGLGNTIYF.

This clone was seen a handful of times. The chain has TRBV6-5 and TRBJ1-5, with D possibly matching TRBD1 (6 bases). Germline CDR1 is MNHEY and CDR2 is SVGAGI. Trimming stripped 6 bases from V and 5 bases from J, with 11 bases between. There are 13 residues in the CDR3. This chain's CDR3 is CASSKDRDQPQHF. CDR3 nucleotide sequence: TGTGCCAGCAGCAAGGACAGAGATCAGCCCCAGCATTTT.

This clone showed up just a few times. V is TRBV14 and J is TRBJ2-3; D remains ambiguous. V lost 1 base to trimming and J lost 5 bases, with 13 bases between them. CDR1 is SGHDN and CDR2 is FVKESK in the germline V gene. The length of the CDR3 is 15 residues. Written as DNA, the CDR3 is TGTGCCAGCAGCCAAGGGTATTGGCCAGAAGATACGCAGTATTTT. It translates to CASSQGYWPEDTQYF.

This chain joins TRBV27 and TRBJ1-6; D ambiguous. Germline-derived CDR1 and CDR2 are MNHEY and SMNVEV (reference sequence). CDR3 length equals 14 residues. V was cut by 2 bases and J by 7 bases, with 9 bases left in between. CDR3 region: CASSLEGKNSPLHF. Here the CDR3 DNA reads TGTGCCAGCAGTTTAGAGGGTAAAAATTCACCCCTCCACTTT.

The V call is TRBV27, the J call TRBJ1-6; 8 positions agree with TRBD1. Trimming cost V 7 bases and J 9 bases; bases outside gene matches: 8. This CDR3 contains 14 residues. Germline V gene sequence: CDR1 MNHEY, CDR2 SMNVEV (reference sequence). CDR3 coding DNA: TGTGCCAGCAAATTACAGGGGGTCGGTTCACCCCTCCACTTT. Its translation is CASKLQGVGSPLHF.

Worth noting for this clone: At one end the junction does not follow the germline gene, possibly because of a read error. V usage is TRBV18 and J usage is TRBJ1-4, with no clear D. The CDR3 spans 12 residues. From germline, CDR1 is KGHSH and CDR2 LQKENI. The CDR3 bases are TGTGCCAGCTCACCAACTGATGAAAAACTGTTTTTT. Translation gives CASSPTDEKLFF.

The chain is built from TRBV5-4 and TRBJ2-2; 8 nucleotides match TRBD2. Germline V gene data show CDR1 as SGHNT and CDR2 as YYREEE (reference sequence). The CDR3 totals 18 residues. V lost 0 bases and J lost 1; bases outside the gene matches: 8. The CDR3 coding sequence is TGTGCCAGCAGCTTGGCGGGGGGGACTTTGGGGAACACCGGGGAGCTGTTTTTT. This sequence encodes CASSLAGGTLGNTGELFF.

This clone has only a few counts. This chain connects TRBV10-3 to TRBJ2-1; 8 bases agree with TRBD1. CDR3 length: 16 amino acids. V lost 6 bases to trimming and J lost 5 bases; unmatched junction nucleotides: 12. Germline assignment: CDR1 ENHRY and CDR2 SYGVKD. The CDR3 nucleotides read TGTGCCATCAGCCAGGGACCGGGACAGGCAAACAATGAGCAGTTCTTC. Its protein product is CAISQGPGQANNEQFF.

CDR3 nucleotides: TGCAGCGTTGGGGGGGACAGGGACGGTGGCTACACCTTC. It specifies CSVGGDRDGGYTF. The V and J genes are TRBV29-1 and TRBJ1-2; 9 bases align to TRBD1. The J segment lost 7 bases and the V segment lost 4 bases, leaving 7 bases of the junction unmatched. Germline CDR1 reads SQVTM; CDR2 reads ANQGSEA. This CDR3 region has 13 residues. Drawing the rest from reference TRBV29-1 and TRBJ1-2, the complete variable domain is SAVISQKPSRDICQRGTSLTIQCQVDSQVTMMFWYRQQPGQSLTLIATANQGSEATYESGFVIDKFPISRPNLTFSTLTVSNMSPEDSSIYLCSVGGDRDGGYTFGSGTRLTVV.

The CDR3: CASSQGQGIYEQYF. The DNA of the CDR3 is TGTGCCAGCAGCCAGGGACAGGGTATCTACGAGCAGTACTTC. V is TRBV4-2 and J is TRBJ2-7; 9 bases are shared with TRBD1. This CDR3 is built from 14 residues. V gave up 3 bases and J gave up 3 bases; unmatched junction bases: 3. Germline lookup yields CDR1 LGHNA and CDR2 YNFKEQ.

The chain links TRBV5-4 to TRBJ1-4, with 7 bases matching TRBD1. Germline V lookup: CDR1 SGHNT, CDR2 YYREEE (reference sequence). Germline trimming cut 0 bases from V and 6 bases from J; bases unmatched to any gene: 5. This CDR3 has 15 residues. The CDR3 coding sequence is TGTGCCAGCAGCTTGGAGGGGGCGCGAGATGAAAAACTGTTTTTT. Translated, it gives CASSLEGARDEKLFF.

The chain joins TRBV7-2 to TRBJ2-4; D not certain. This CDR3 is 11 amino acids long. Germline CDR1 SGHTA, CDR2 FQGNSA. Trimming took 1 base from V and 15 from J, leaving 10 bases between them. The CDR3 DNA sequence: TGTGCCAGCAGCTTAGGGAGTGTTCCGTACTTC. Residues: CASSLGSVPYF.

The rearrangement joins TRBV4-3 to TRBJ1-4; a weak D match, TRBD1 (6 bases). CDR3 length equals 17 residues. Trimming took 0 bases from V and 0 from J, leaving 11 bases between them. CDR1 LGHNA and CDR2 YSLEER come from the germline V gene. CDR3 region: CASSQDLGGPTNEKLFF. DNA of the CDR3: TGCGCCAGCAGCCAAGATTTGGGGGGGCCAACTAATGAAAAACTGTTTTTT.

The rearrangement joins TRBV9 to TRBJ1-4; no firm D call. The V and J ends lost 0 bases and 8 bases respectively, with 14 bases between them. In germline, CDR1 is SGDLS, CDR2 YYNGEE. This CDR3 contains 15 residues. The CDR3 DNA reads as TGTGCCAGCAGCGTAGAACCAGGAAGTCGGGAAAAACTGTTTTTT. This encodes CASSVEPGSREKLFF.

The rearrangement links TRBV5-1 to TRBJ2-7; 8 bases are a match to TRBD1. CDR3 length: 19 residues. Germline V gene sequence: CDR1 SGHRS, CDR2 YFSETQ. V trimming: 4 bases; J trimming: 5 bases; junction bases outside the gene matches: 23. CDR3: CASSPRGWTGIGVFDEQYF. CDR3 sequence (DNA): TGCGCCAGCAGCCCGAGGGGCTGGACAGGGATCGGGGTATTTGACGAGCAGTACTTC.